Listed here are 25 T cell receptor beta chains from one sample, sequenced in a study of metastatic and nonmetastatic thyroid tumors. TCRdb re-called clones from the PCR reads using MiXCR. Of around 23,000 clones in the sample, around 9.9% were seen once. Treatment of any kind had been given to no patient before thyroid surgery. The sample comprised blood. The receptors originated from a female donor with papillary thyroid cancer or a benign thyroid nodule (not recorded which). Some clones in this sample may be carry-over from other donors' samples.

This clone was counted many times. This rearrangement joins TRBV20-1 to TRBJ1-2; D gene ambiguous. Germline CDR1 is DFQATT and CDR2 is SNEGSKA (reference sequence). V was cut by 1 base and J by 4 bases, with 10 bases left in between. The CDR3 totals 13 residues. The CDR3 sequence: CSARGTVVYGYTF. The CDR3 bases are TGCAGTGCTAGAGGGACGGTAGTCTATGGCTACACCTTC.

V gene TRBV4-1 combines with J gene TRBJ2-2; 16 positions agree with TRBD2. The germline CDR1 and CDR2 sequences are MGHRA and YSYEKL. The CDR3 spans 19 residues. V shed 1 base, J shed 0 bases, and the junction held 2 bases outside the gene matches. The CDR3 DNA sequence: TGCGCCAGCAGCCAAGTTGGGACTAGCGGGAGGGCGAACACCGGGGAGCTGTTTTTT. Translating it yields CASSQVGTSGRANTGELFF.

This clone was counted at least ten times. In DNA form, the CDR3 reads TGCGCCAGCAGCTTGGCGGTACAAGAGACCCAGTACTTC. Its translation is CASSLAVQETQYF. V gene TRBV5-1 combines with J gene TRBJ2-5, with D uncertain. This CDR3 comprises 13 residues. The germline V gene has CDR1 SGHRS and CDR2 YFSETQ. The ends were cut back, 0 bases at V and 2 bases at J, with 5 bases in the middle.

The V gene is TRBV6-1, the J gene TRBJ1-5, with D perhaps matching TRBD1 (5 bases). The J call may be incorrect, as the DNA end agrees better with TRBJ2-3. The CDR3 is 15 residues long. The germline CDR1 and CDR2 sequences are MNHNS and SASEGT. The CDR3 region has the DNA TGTGCCAGCAGGACCCAGGGTGGGTGCAATCAGCCCCAGTATTTT. Translated, it gives CASRTQGGCNQPQYF.

This clone occurred many times. The rearrangement links TRBV27 to TRBJ2-5; tentatively, D is TRBD1 (5 bases). Trimming left V 4 bases short and J 2 bases short, with 14 bases between. Germline V gene lookup returns CDR1 MNHEY and CDR2 SMNVEV (reference sequence). CDR3 size: 15 residues. The CDR3 protein is CASSSNQQEQETQYF. The DNA for the CDR3 is TGTGCCAGCAGTTCGAATCAACAGGAACAAGAGACCCAGTACTTC.

This clone came up a few times. The CDR3 end shows no conserved phenylalanine or tryptophan, and so a read error is likely. The chain combines TRBV25-1 with TRBJ1-3; D remains ambiguous. Looked up from germline, CDR1 is MGHDK and CDR2 is SYGVNS. This CDR3 has 14 amino acids. V was pared by 2 bases and J by 4 bases, with 9 bases between. As DNA, the CDR3 is TGTGCCAGCAGTGAAGCGTGGTCCGGAAACACCATATATTCT. Residues: CASSEAWSGNTIYS.

This clone was recorded at least ten times. The chain uses TRBV18 and TRBJ1-1, with a weak D call TRBD1 (5 bases). V lost 6 bases and J 3 bases, leaving 14 bases between the germline ends. Per germline, CDR1 KGHSH and CDR2 LQKENI. CDR3 length: 14 amino acids. The CDR3 nucleotides are TGTGCCAGCTCCAGGGCACGGATTGACACTGAAGCTTTCTTT. It specifies CASSRARIDTEAFF. Full variable domain (missing parts from reference TRBV18 and TRBJ1-1): NAGVMQNPRHLVRRRGQEARLRCSPMKGHSHVYWYRQLPEEGLKFMVYLQKENIIDESGMPKERFSAEFPKEGPSILRIQQVVRGDSAAYFCASSRARIDTEAFFGQGTRLTVV.

This clone was detected ten times or more. The CDR3 reads CASSLSGVQPQHF. CDR3 sequence (DNA): TGTGCCAGCAGTTTATCGGGGGTGCAGCCCCAGCATTTT. This rearrangement joins TRBV27 to TRBJ1-5, with D possibly being TRBD1 (5 bases). Germline V lookup: CDR1 MNHEY, CDR2 SMNVEV (reference sequence). This CDR3 region has 13 residues. The V end was cut by 0 bases, the J end by 7 bases, with 7 bases between.

This clone was seen a handful of times. The rearrangement uses TRBV6-1 and TRBJ1-3; no definite D call. The germline V gene has CDR1 MNHNS and CDR2 SASEGT. The CDR3 covers 13 residues. V lost 8 bases, J lost 0 bases, and 8 bases lay in between. The CDR3 nucleotides read TGTGCCAGCGCTGAAAGCTCTGGAAACACCATATATTTT. Its protein product is CASAESSGNTIYF.

This clone has at least ten counts. The rearrangement uses TRBV7-2 and TRBJ2-5; D unclear. Trimming took 3 bases from V and 4 from J, leaving 6 bases between them. CDR1 and CDR2 from the germline V gene are SGHTA and FQGNSA. The CDR3 loop spans 12 amino acids. In nucleotides, the CDR3 is TGTGCCAGCAGCTTCAACGGAGAGACCCAGTACTTC. Translating it yields CASSFNGETQYF.

By share of the sample, this clone is medium-sized (0.01 to 0.1%). The chain employs TRBV6-1 and TRBJ2-2, with 8 bases fitting TRBD1. Germline V lookup: CDR1 MNHNS, CDR2 SASEGT. This CDR3 has 14 amino acids. V lost 4 bases and J lost 4; bases outside the gene matches: 2. CDR3 sequence (DNA): TGTGCCAGCAGTGCAACAGGGGGCACCGGGGAGCTGTTTTTT. Translating gives CASSATGGTGELFF.

This clone was seen ten or more times. The chain combines TRBV5-1 with TRBJ2-5; D unclear. Germline-derived CDR1 and CDR2 are SGHRS and YFSETQ. Trimming removed 0 bases from V and 5 bases from J, with 11 bases in between. The CDR3 sequence is 14 residues long. The CDR3 DNA follows: TGCGCCAGCAGCTTGGAAAGGGATGATGAGACCCAGTACTTC. Its translation: CASSLERDDETQYF. Variable domain in full (rest from reference TRBV5-1 and TRBJ2-5): KAGVTQTPRYLIKTRGQQVTLSCSPISGHRSVSWYQQTPGQGLQFLFEYFSETQRNKGNFPGRFSGRQFSNSRSEMNVSTLELGDSALYLCASSLERDDETQYFGPGTRLLVL.

This clone was picked up many times. J is TRBJ2-1 and V is TRBV19; 11 nucleotides agree with TRBD1. V shed 10 bases and J 6 bases; nucleotides not matched to a gene: 8. The CDR3 covers 14 residues. The germline CDR1 and CDR2 sequences are LNHDA and SQIVND (reference sequence). The CDR3 protein is CATPRTGGSNEQFF. The CDR3 nucleotides read TGTGCCACCCCAAGGACAGGGGGCTCCAATGAGCAGTTCTTC.

The chain couples TRBV28 to TRBJ1-2; a weak D match, TRBD1 (6 bases). The CDR3 covers 15 residues. Per germline, CDR1 MDHEN and CDR2 SYDVKM. V was clipped by 2 bases and J by 4 bases, with 14 bases between them. The CDR3 protein is CASSLALVDSYGYTF. The CDR3 DNA reads as TGTGCCAGCAGTTTAGCATTGGTGGACAGCTATGGCTACACCTTC.

This clone was detected many times. The chain is built from TRBV19 and TRBJ2-1; the D gene could be TRBD1 or TRBD2 (5 bases each). This CDR3 has 12 residues. In germline, CDR1 is LNHDA, CDR2 SQIVND (reference sequence). V gave up 7 bases and J gave up 9 bases, with 13 bases separating them. CDR3 nucleotides: TGTGCCAGTACCACGGGTGGGGGTGAGCAGTTCTTC. Encoded protein: CASTTGGGEQFF.

In the case of this clone: This sample includes further DNA sequences coding for the same CDR3. This chain connects TRBV7-3 to TRBJ2-3; D may be TRBD2 (5 bases). CDR3 length: 17 amino acids. CDR1 is SGHTA, CDR2 FQGTGA, per germline. Between the trimmed V and J ends, which lost 0 bases and 4 bases, there was a span of 17 bases. CDR3 protein: CASSLTPIGGPPDTQYF. CDR3 DNA: TGTGCCAGCAGCTTAACTCCCATCGGAGGCCCACCAGATACGCAGTATTTT.

This clone ranks as medium-sized. The rearrangement links TRBV28 to TRBJ2-7; the match to TRBD1 covers 11 bases. CDR3 length: 14 amino acids. Germline-derived CDR1 and CDR2 are MDHEN and SYDVKM. The V and J ends lost 5 bases and 7 bases, in that order; junction bases with no gene match: 7. CDR3 nucleotide sequence: TGTGCCAGCAGTCTTGGACAGGGGGCGAGGGAGCAGTACTTC. As protein: CASSLGQGAREQYF.

This clone has ten or more counts. The chain uses TRBV18 and TRBJ2-7; perhaps TRBD1 as D (6 bases). Germline V gene sequence: CDR1 KGHSH, CDR2 LQKENI. The V gene lost 5 bases and the J gene lost 6 bases, with 14 bases spanning the gap. This CDR3 is built from 13 residues. CDR3 sequence: CASSNREMGEQYF. CDR3 nucleotide sequence: TGTGCCAGCTCAAACAGGGAGATGGGCGAGCAGTACTTC.

This clone showed up just a few times. This sequence joins TRBV6-4 and TRBJ2-5; 8 nucleotides agree with TRBD2. CDR1 and CDR2 from the germline V gene are MRHNA and SNTAGT. Losses at the gene ends were 7 bases for V and 5 bases for J; bases not matched to a gene: 12. The CDR3 spans 15 residues. The CDR3 DNA follows: TGTGCCAGCAATCGGGAGGGGCGCGGGGATGAGACCCAGTACTTC. It yields the protein CASNREGRGDETQYF.

By frequency in the sample, this clone is medium-sized. This chain joins TRBV28 and TRBJ2-7; TRBD2 agrees at 7 bases. Germline values: CDR1 MDHEN, CDR2 SYDVKM. J lost 3 bases, V lost 7 bases, and 6 bases had no gene match. There are 13 residues in the CDR3. CDR3 region: CASTLADHYEQYF. The CDR3, as DNA: TGTGCCAGCACCCTAGCGGACCACTACGAGCAGTACTTC.

In its sample, this clone was seen many times. CDR3 nucleotide sequence: TGTGCCAGTAGTCCTGGGACAGCCTACGAGCAGTACTTC. Its translation: CASSPGTAYEQYF. V is TRBV19 and J is TRBJ2-7; TRBD1 aligns across 7 bases. V lost 5 bases to trimming and J lost 2 bases; unmatched junction nucleotides: 3. This CDR3 spans 13 amino acids. From germline, CDR1 is LNHDA and CDR2 SQIVND (reference sequence).

Many counts were recorded for this clone. The V gene is TRBV5-6, the J gene TRBJ2-5; TRBD2 matches at 8 bases. The ends lost 4 bases at V and 4 bases at J; junction bases unmatched: 15. Germline values: CDR1 SGHDT, CDR2 YYEEEE. CDR3 length: 17 amino acids. The CDR3 nucleotides are TGTGCCAGCAGCCCCGGGGACGGGAGGGCCATATTAGAGACCCAGTACTTC. Translation: CASSPGDGRAILETQYF.

The chain joins TRBV28 to TRBJ2-5; D is unresolved. V was trimmed by 7 bases and J by 1 base, leaving 19 bases between them. Looked up from germline, CDR1 is MDHEN and CDR2 is SYDVKM. This CDR3 contains 16 residues. This CDR3 is CASINPLGSGQETQYF. CDR3 coding DNA: TGTGCCAGCATAAACCCCCTGGGGTCTGGCCAAGAGACCCAGTACTTC. Combining the CDR3 with reference TRBV28 and TRBJ2-5 gives the whole variable domain DVKVTQSSRYLVKRTGEKVFLECVQDMDHENMFWYRQDPGLGLRLIYFSYDVKMKEKGDIPEGYSVSREKKERFSLILESASTNQTSMYLCASINPLGSGQETQYFGPGTRLLVL.

This clone appeared many times. The rearrangement joins TRBV4-2 to TRBJ2-1; D unclear. This CDR3 has 12 amino acids. Germline CDR1 and CDR2: LGHNA and YNFKEQ. V was trimmed by 1 base and J by 6 bases, leaving 4 bases between them. The CDR3 loop reads CASSQVGNEQFF. CDR3 in DNA: TGTGCCAGCAGCCAAGTGGGCAATGAGCAGTTCTTC.

A note on this clone: A much more abundant neighbour one base away suggests this may be a read error. The chain combines TRBV11-1 with TRBJ2-1; TRBD2 aligns across 9 bases. Per the germline V gene, CDR1 is SGHAT and CDR2 is FQDESV (reference sequence). With V trimmed by 5 bases and J by 6 bases, 8 bases remained unmatched. The CDR3 length is 15 residues. The CDR3 loop reads CASSPLAGRSNEQFF. In nucleotides, the CDR3 is TGTGCCAGCAGCCCTCTAGCGGGACGGAGCAATGAGCAGTTCTTC.